The next 9 T cell receptor beta chains were all read from a single sample in a study of blood T cell repertoires in COVID-19. Sequenced by immunoSEQ multiplex PCR; TCRdb stores in-frame clones only, minus some. This sample has about 160,000 clones; under 90% occur once, and the top ten carry about 3.7%. Sequences were obtained from PBMCs or T cells enriched from blood (not recorded which). These receptors all stem from a woman in her sixties who had recovered from COVID-19.

The chain uses TRBV19 and TRBJ1-2, with 8 bases fitting TRBD1. The CDR3 runs to 18 residues. The germline CDR1 and CDR2 sequences are LNHDA and SQIVND (reference sequence). J was trimmed by 0 bases and V by 6 bases; bases with no gene match: 15. CDR3 bases: TGTGCCAGTAGCCTACCAGGGGGCGTACCTTCTGCTAACTATGGCTACACCTTC. Translated, it gives CASSLPGGVPSANYGYTF.

V usage is TRBV11-3 and J usage is TRBJ1-6; D uncertain. Germline V gene data show CDR1 as SGHNT and CDR2 as YENEEA. Trimming cost V 5 bases and J 4 bases, with 6 bases left between them. The CDR3 is made up of 13 amino acids. In nucleotides, the CDR3 is TGTGCCAGCAGCCGGACTTATAATTCACCCCTCCACTTT. It encodes CASSRTYNSPLHF.

The chain uses TRBV7-2 and TRBJ2-5; 7 nucleotides align to TRBD2. J lost 5 bases, V lost 1 base, and 10 bases had no gene match. The CDR3 is 16 residues long. The germline V gene has CDR1 SGHTA and CDR2 FQGNSA. The CDR3 reads CASSLVSTLARETQYF. CDR3 nucleotide sequence: TGTGCCAGCAGCTTAGTATCAACACTAGCGCGGGAGACCCAGTACTTC.

In its sample, this clone was seen once. This chain links TRBV4-1 with TRBJ1-2, with D perhaps matching TRBD1 (5 bases). The CDR3 is made up of 18 amino acids. V was clipped by 0 bases and J by 0 bases, with 17 bases between them. The germline CDR1 and CDR2 sequences are MGHRA and YSYEKL. CDR3 amino acids: CASSQDYPRVAANYGYTF. CDR3 DNA sequence: TGCGCCAGCAGCCAAGATTATCCCAGGGTTGCAGCTAACTATGGCTACACCTTC.

Note on this clone: This sample also contains other DNA sequences that code for the same CDR3. This chain connects TRBV24-1 to TRBJ2-3, with D possibly matching TRBD2 (6 bases). From germline, CDR1 is KGHDR and CDR2 SFDVKD. V dropped 7 bases and J dropped 3 bases, with 10 bases sitting between them. The CDR3 runs to 13 residues. Here the CDR3 reads CATRGGGTDTQYF. CDR3 coding DNA: TGTGCCACCAGGGGGGGAGGTACAGATACGCAGTATTTT.

V gene TRBV20-1 combines with J gene TRBJ2-1; D not resolved. Per germline, CDR1 DFQATT and CDR2 SNEGSKA (reference sequence). This CDR3 has 11 amino acids. V gave up 6 bases and J gave up 10 bases, with 13 bases separating them. DNA of the CDR3: TGCAGTGCCATTGCCATGGGCGAGCAGTTCTTC. This encodes CSAIAMGEQFF.

The J gene is TRBJ2-7, the V gene TRBV30; D perhaps matches TRBD1 (5 bases). Germline V gives CDR1 GTSNPN, CDR2 SVGIG (reference sequence). Trimming stripped 0 bases from V and 6 bases from J, with 9 bases between. The CDR3 is 12 residues long. The chain's CDR3 is CAWSVQVGEQYF. CDR3 sequence (DNA): TGTGCCTGGAGTGTACAGGTGGGCGAGCAGTACTTC.

This chain uses TRBV19 with TRBJ2-1; 12 bases map to TRBD2. V lost 9 bases and J lost 1; bases outside the gene matches: 4. The CDR3 is 15 residues long. Per the germline V gene, CDR1 is LNHDA and CDR2 is SQIVND (reference sequence). CDR3 sequence reads: CASQTSGGSYNEQFF. As DNA, the CDR3 is TGTGCCAGCCAGACTAGCGGGGGTTCCTACAATGAGCAGTTCTTC.

The genes are TRBV11-2 and TRBJ1-2; 9 bases are shared with TRBD1. The CDR3 extends over 15 amino acids. Germline V lookup: CDR1 SGHAT, CDR2 FQNNGV. V lost 1 base to trimming and J lost 4 bases; unmatched junction nucleotides: 4. Written as DNA, the CDR3 is TGTGCCAGCAGCTTAGGGGACAGGGAGACCTATGGCTACACCTTC. Translated, it gives CASSLGDRETYGYTF.